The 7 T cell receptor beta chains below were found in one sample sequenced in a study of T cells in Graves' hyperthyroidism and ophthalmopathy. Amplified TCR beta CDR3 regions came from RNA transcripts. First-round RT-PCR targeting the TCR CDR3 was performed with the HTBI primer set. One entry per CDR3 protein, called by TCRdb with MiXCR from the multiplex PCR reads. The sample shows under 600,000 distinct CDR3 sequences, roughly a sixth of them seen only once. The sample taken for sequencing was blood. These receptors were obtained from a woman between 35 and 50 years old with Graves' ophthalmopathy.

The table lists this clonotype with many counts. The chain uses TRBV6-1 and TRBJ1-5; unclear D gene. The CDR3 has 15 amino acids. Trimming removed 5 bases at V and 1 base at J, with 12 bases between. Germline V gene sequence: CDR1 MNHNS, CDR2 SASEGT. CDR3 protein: CASSSGQISNQPQHF. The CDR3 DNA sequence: TGTGCCAGCAGTTCAGGCCAGATAAGCAATCAGCCCCAGCATTTT.

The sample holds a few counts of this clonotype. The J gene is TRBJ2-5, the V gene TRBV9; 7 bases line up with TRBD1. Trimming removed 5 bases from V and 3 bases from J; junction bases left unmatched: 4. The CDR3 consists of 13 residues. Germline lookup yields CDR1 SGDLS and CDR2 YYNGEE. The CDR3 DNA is TGTGCCAGCAGAGGGACAGCCGAAGAGACCCAGTACTTC. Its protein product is CASRGTAEETQYF.

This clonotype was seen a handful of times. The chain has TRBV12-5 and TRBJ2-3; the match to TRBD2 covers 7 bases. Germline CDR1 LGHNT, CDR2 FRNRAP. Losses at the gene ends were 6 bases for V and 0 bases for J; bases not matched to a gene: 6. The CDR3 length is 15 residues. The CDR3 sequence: CASGRSGPSTDTQYF. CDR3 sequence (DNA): TGTGCTAGTGGCCGTAGCGGGCCAAGCACAGATACGCAGTATTTT.

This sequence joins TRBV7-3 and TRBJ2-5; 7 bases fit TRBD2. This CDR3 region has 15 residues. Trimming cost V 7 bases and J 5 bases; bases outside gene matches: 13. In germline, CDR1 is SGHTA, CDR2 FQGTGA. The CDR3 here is CASNPSGGSRETQYF. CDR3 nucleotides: TGTGCCAGCAACCCCTCCGGGGGGAGCAGGGAGACCCAGTACTTC.

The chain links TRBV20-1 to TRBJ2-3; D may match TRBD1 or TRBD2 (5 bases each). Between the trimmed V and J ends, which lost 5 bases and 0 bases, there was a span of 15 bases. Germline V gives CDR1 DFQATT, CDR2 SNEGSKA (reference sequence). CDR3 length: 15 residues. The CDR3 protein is CSADPGDGSTDTQYF. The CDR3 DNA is TGCAGTGCTGACCCCGGGGACGGCAGCACAGATACGCAGTATTTT.

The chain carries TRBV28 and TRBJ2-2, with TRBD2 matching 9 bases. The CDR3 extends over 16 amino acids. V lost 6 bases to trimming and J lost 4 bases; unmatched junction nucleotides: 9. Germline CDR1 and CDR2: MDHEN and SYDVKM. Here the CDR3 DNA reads TGTGCCAGCAGCCCTAGCGGGATTCTTATCACCGGGGAGCTGTTTTTT. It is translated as CASSPSGILITGELFF.

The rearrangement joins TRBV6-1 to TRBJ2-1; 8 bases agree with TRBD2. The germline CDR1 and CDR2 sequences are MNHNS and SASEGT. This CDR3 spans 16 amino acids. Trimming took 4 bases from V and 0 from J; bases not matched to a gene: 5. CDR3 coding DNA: TGTGCCAGCAGTGTCTATCGGGGGGGCTCCTACAATGAGCAGTTCTTC. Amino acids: CASSVYRGGSYNEQFF.